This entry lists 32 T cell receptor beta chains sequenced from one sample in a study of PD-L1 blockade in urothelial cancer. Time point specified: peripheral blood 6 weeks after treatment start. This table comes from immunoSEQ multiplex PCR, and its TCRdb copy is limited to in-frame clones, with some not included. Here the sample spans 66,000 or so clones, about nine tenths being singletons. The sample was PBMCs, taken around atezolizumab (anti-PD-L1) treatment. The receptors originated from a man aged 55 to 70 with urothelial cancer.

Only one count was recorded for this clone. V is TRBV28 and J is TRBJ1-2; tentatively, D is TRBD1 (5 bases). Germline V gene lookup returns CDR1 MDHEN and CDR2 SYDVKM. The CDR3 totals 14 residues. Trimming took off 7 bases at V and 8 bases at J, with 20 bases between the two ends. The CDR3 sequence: CASIEGRAGLGYTF. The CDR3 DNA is TGTGCCAGCATCGAAGGAAGGGCAGGGTTAGGCTACACCTTC.

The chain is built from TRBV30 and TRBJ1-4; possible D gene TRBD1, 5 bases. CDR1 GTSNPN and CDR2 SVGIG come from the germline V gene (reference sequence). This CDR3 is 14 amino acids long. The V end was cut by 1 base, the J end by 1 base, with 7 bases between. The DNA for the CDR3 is TGTGCCTGGAGTGCGGGGGGAACTAATGAAAAACTGTTTTTT. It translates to CAWSAGGTNEKLFF. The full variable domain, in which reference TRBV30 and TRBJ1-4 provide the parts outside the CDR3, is SQTIHQWPATLVQPVGSPLSLECTVEGTSNPNLYWYRQAAGRGLQLLFYSVGIGQISSEVPQNLSASRPQDRQFILSSKKLLLSDSGFYLCAWSAGGTNEKLFFGSGTQLSVL.

CDR3 bases: TGTGCCAGCGCAGTTAGAGCAGGGACTATGGGCTCTGGGGCCAACGTCCTGACTTTC. Encoded protein: CASAVRAGTMGSGANVLTF. V usage is TRBV27 and J usage is TRBJ2-6, with 7 bases matching TRBD2. Germline V gene sequence: CDR1 MNHEY, CDR2 SMNVEV (reference sequence). This CDR3 contains 19 residues. J gave up 0 bases and V 8 bases, and 16 bases lay outside the gene matches.

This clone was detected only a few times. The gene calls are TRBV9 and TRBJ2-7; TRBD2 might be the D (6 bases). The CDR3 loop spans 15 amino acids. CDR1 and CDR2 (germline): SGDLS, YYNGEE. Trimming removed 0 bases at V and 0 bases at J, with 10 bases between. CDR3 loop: CASSVEGGTSYEQYF. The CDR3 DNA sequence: TGTGCCAGCAGCGTAGAGGGCGGGACCTCCTACGAGCAGTACTTC.

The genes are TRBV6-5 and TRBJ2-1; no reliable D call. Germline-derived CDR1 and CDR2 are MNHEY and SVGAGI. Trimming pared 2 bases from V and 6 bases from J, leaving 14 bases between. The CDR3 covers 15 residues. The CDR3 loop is CASSYPGLFRNEQFF. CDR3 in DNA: TGTGCCAGCAGTTACCCCGGGTTGTTTCGCAATGAGCAGTTCTTC.

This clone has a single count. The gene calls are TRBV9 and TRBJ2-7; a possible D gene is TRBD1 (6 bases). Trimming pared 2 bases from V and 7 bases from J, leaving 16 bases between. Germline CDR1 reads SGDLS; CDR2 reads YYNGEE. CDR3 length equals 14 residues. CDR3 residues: CASSVNQGSGEQYF. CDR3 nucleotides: TGTGCCAGCAGCGTCAATCAGGGGTCGGGTGAGCAGTACTTC.

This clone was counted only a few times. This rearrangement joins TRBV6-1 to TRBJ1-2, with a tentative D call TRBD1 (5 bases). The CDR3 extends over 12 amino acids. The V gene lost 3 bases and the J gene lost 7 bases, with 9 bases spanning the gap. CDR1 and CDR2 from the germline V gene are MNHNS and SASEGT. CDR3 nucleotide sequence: TGTGCCAGCAGTGAGGGGGGTCGTGGCTACACCTTC. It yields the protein CASSEGGRGYTF.

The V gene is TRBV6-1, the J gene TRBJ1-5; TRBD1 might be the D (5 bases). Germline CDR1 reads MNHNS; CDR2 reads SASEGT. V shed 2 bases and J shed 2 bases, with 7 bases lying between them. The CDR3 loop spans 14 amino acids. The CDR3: CASSESTGNQPQHF. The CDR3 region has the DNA TGTGCCAGCAGTGAATCGACAGGCAATCAGCCCCAGCATTTT.

CDR3 in DNA: TGTGCCAGCTCAACTAGCGGGGGGACGGTGGATACGCAGTATTTT. It specifies CASSTSGGTVDTQYF. The genes are TRBV18 and TRBJ2-3; 12 bases are shared with TRBD2. The CDR3 is made up of 15 amino acids. J was trimmed by 6 bases and V by 5 bases; bases with no gene match: 6. Germline CDR1 KGHSH, CDR2 LQKENI.

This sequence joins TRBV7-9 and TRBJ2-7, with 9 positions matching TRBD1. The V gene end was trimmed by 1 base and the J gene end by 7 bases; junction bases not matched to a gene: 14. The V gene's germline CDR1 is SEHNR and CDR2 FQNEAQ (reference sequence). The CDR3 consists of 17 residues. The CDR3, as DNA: TGTGCCAGCAGCTTAGGAGGGGTTGGGACAGGGTTCCGTGAGCAGTACTTC. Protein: CASSLGGVGTGFREQYF.

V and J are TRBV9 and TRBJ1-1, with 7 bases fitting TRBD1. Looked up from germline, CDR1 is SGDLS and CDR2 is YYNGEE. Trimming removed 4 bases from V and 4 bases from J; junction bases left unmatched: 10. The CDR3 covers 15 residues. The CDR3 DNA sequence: TGTGCCAGCAGCTTATCGACAGGGCGGTCCACTGAAGCTTTCTTT. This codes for CASSLSTGRSTEAFF.

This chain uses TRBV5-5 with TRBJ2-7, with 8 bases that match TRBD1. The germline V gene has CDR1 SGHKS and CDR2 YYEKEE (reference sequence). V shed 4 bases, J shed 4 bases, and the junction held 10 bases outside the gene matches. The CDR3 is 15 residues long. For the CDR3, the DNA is TGTGCCAGCAGCCTTACCGACAGGGGAGGTTACGAGCAGTACTTC. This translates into CASSLTDRGGYEQYF. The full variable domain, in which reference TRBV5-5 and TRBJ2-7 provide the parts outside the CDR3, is DAGVTQSPTHLIKTRGQQVTLRCSPISGHKSVSWYQQVLGQGPQFIFQYYEKEERGRGNFPDRFSARQFPNYSSELNVNALLLGDSALYLCASSLTDRGGYEQYFGPGTRLTVT.

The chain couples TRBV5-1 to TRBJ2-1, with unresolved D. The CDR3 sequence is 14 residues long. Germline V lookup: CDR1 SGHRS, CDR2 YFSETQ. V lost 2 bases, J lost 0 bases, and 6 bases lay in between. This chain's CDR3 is CASSLQSSYNEQFF. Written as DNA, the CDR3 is TGCGCCAGCAGCTTACAAAGCTCCTACAATGAGCAGTTCTTC.

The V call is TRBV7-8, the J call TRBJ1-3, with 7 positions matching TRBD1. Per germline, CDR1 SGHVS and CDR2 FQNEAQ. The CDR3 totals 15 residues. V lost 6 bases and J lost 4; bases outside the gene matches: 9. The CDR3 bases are TGTGCCAGCAGTTCTCGGACAGGAGGGGGAAACACCATATATTTT. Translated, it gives CASSSRTGGGNTIYF.

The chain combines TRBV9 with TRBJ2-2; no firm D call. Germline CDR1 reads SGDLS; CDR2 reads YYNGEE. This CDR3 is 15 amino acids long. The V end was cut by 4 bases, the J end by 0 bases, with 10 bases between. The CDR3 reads CASSPLPANTGELFF. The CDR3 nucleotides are TGTGCCAGCAGCCCCCTCCCAGCGAACACCGGGGAGCTGTTTTTT. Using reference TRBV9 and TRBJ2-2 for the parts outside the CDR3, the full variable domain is DSGVTQTPKHLITATGQRVTLRCSPRSGDLSVYWYQQSLDQGLQFLIQYYNGEERAKGNILERFSAQQFPDLHSELNLSSLELGDSALYFCASSPLPANTGELFFGEGSRLTVL.

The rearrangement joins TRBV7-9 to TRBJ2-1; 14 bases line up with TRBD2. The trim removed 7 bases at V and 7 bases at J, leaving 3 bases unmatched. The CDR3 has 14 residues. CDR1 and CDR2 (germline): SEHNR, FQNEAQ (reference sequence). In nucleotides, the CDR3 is TGTGCCAGCAAGGGGACTAGCGGGAGTAATGAGCAGTTCTTC. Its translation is CASKGTSGSNEQFF.

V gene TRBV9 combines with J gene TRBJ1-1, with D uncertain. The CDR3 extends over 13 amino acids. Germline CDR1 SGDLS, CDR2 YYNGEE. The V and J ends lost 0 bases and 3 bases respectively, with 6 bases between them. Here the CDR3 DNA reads TGTGCCAGCAGCGTAGCCGTTTACACTGAAGCTTTCTTT. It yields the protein CASSVAVYTEAFF.

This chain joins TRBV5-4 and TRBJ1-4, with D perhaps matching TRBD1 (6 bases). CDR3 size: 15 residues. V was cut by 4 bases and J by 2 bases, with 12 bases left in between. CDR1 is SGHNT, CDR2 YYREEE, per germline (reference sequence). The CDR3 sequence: CASSHRTATNEKLFF. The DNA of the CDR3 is TGTGCCAGCAGCCATCGGACAGCGACTAATGAAAAACTGTTTTTT.

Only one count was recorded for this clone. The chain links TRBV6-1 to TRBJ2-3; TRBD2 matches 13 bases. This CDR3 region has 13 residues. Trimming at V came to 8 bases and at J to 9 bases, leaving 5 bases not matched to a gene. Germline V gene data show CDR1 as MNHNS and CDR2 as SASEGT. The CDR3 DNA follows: TGTGCCAGCCGGACTAGCGGGGGCGACACGCAGTATTTT. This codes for CASRTSGGDTQYF.

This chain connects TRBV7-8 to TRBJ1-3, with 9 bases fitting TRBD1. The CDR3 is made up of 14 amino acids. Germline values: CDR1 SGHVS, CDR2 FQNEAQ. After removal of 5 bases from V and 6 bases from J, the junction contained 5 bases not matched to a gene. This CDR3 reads CASSQDRGANTIYF. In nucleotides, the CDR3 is TGTGCCAGCAGCCAGGACAGGGGCGCAAACACCATATATTTT.

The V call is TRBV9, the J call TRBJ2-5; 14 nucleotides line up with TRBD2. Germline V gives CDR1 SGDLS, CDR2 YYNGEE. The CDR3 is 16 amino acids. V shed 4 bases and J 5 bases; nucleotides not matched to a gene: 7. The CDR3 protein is CASSPGLAGEGETQYF. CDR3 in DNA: TGTGCCAGCAGCCCGGGACTAGCGGGGGAGGGGGAGACCCAGTACTTC.

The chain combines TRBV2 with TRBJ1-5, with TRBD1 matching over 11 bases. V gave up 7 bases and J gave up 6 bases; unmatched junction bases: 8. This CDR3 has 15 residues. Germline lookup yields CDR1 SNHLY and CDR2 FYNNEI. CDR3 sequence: CASMWGQGEGQPQHF. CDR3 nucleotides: TGTGCCAGCATGTGGGGACAGGGGGAAGGTCAGCCCCAGCATTTT.

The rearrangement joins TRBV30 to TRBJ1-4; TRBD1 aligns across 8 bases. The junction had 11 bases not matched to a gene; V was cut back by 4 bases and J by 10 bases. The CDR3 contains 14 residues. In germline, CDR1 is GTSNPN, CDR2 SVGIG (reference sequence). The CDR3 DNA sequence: TGTGCCTGGACCACAGGACAGGGTTTCGGAAAACTGTTTTTT. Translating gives CAWTTGQGFGKLFF.

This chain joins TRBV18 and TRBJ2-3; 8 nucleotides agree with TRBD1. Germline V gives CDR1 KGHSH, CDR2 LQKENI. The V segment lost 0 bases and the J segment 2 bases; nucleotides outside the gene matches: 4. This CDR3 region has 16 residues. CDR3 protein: CASSPPQGAFTDTQYF. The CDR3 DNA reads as TGTGCCAGCTCACCACCGCAGGGGGCCTTCACAGATACGCAGTATTTT.

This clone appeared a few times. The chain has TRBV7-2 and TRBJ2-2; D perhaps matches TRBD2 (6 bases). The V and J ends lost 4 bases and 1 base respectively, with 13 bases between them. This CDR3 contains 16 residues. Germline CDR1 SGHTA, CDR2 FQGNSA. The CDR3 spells CASSSRLRENTGELFF. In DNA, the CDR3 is TGTGCCAGCAGCTCCAGGTTGCGGGAGAACACCGGGGAGCTGTTTTTT.

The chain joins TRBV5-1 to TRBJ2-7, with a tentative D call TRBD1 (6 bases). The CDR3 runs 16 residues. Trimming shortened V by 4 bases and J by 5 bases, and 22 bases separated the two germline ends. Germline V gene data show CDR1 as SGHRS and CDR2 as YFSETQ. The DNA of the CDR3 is TGCGCCAGCAGCCCGTCAGGGGCTTTGAGTCGGAACGAGCAGTACTTC. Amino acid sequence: CASSPSGALSRNEQYF.

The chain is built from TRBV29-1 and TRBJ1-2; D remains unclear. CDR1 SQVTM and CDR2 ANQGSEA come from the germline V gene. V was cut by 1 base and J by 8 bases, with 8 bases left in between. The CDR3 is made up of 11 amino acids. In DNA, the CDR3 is TGCAGCGTTGAAGCTCGAGGGGGCTACACCTTC. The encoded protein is CSVEARGGYTF.

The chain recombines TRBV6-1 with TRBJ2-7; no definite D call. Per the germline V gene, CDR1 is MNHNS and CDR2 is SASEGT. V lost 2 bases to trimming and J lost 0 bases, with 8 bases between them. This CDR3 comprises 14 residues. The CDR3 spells CASSEWQVSYEQYF. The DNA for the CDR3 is TGTGCCAGCAGTGAATGGCAGGTCTCCTACGAGCAGTACTTC.

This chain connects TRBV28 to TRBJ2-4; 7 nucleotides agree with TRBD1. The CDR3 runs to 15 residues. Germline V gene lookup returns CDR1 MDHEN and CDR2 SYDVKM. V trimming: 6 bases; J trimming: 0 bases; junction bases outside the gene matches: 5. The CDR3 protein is CASRGQALAKNIQYF. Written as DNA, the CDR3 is TGTGCCAGCAGAGGACAGGCACTAGCCAAAAACATTCAGTACTTC.

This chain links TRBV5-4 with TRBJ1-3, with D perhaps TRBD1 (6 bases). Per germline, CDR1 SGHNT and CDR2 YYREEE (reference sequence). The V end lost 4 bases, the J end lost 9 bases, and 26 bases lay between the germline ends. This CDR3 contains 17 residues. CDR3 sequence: CASSRFGGSGAPGTIYF. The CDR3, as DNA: TGTGCCAGCAGCAGATTCGGTGGGTCAGGGGCTCCGGGCACCATATATTTT.

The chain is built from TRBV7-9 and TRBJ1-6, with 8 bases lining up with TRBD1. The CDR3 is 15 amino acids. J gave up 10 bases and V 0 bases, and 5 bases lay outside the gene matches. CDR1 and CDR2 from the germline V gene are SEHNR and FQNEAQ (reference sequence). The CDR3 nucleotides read TGTGCCAGCAGCTTAGCGCAGGGGGCCGGATCACCCCTCCACTTT. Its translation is CASSLAQGAGSPLHF.

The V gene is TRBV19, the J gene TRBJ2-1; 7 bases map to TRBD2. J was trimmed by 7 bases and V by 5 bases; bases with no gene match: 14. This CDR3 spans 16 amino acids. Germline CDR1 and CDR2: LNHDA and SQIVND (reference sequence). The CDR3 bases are TGTGCCAGTAGTGTCCGTGGGAGGGGTTTAAGTAATGAGCAGTTCTTC. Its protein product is CASSVRGRGLSNEQFF.